This T cell receptor (beta chain) was retrieved from a study of vaccination effects on CD4 cells after COVID-19. Study-level information: Prior to sequencing, the ViraFEST assay stimulated PBMC with viral peptide pools, which expanded the antigen-specific CD4+ T cells.

CD4+ T cell isolation took place after about nine days of culture. Absence of prior SARS-CoV-2 infection characterized the vaccine recipients, who showed negative nucleocapsid antibodies. The assay was immunoSEQ multiplex PCR, and TCRdb's table has in-frame clones only and misses some. The sample consists of more than 35,000 clones, 65% to 70% of them appearing once. V gave up 5 bases and J gave up 0 bases; unmatched junction bases: 3. CDR1 is MGHRA, CDR2 YSYEKL, per germline. CDR3 length: 14 amino acids. Whole-study findings and limits: Late post-vaccination, clones induced by infection and those induced by vaccine underwent marked clonal contraction.

Concerning this clone itself: The antigen is undetermined.

The sample here was CD4+ T cells from PBMCs cultured without peptide, taken before COVID-19 vaccination. This receptor was identified in a human donor who received a COVID-19 vaccine. The J gene is TRBJ2-5, the V gene TRBV4-1, with 7 bases lining up with TRBD1. The CDR3 is CASSDRENQETQYF. CDR3 DNA sequence: TGCGCCAGCAGCGACAGGGAAAACCAAGAGACCCAGTACTTC.